A single sample gave rise to the 30 T cell receptor beta chains below, sequenced in a study of blood T cell repertoires in COVID-19. The protocol was immunoSEQ multiplex PCR, while the TCRdb copy is restricted to in-frame clones and leaves out a portion. The sample lists approximately 150,000 clones; roughly 80% were seen once. The material sequenced was PBMCs or T cells enriched from blood (not recorded which). Every receptor here comes from a middle-aged man with acute COVID-19.

V is TRBV14 and J is TRBJ2-2; 10 bases align to TRBD1. Germline CDR1 is SGHDN and CDR2 is FVKESK. V gave up 4 bases and J gave up 8 bases; unmatched junction bases: 7. There are 15 residues in the CDR3. The CDR3: CASSLPDRGPGELFF. The CDR3 nucleotides read TGTGCCAGCAGCCTACCTGACAGGGGGCCTGGGGAGCTGTTTTTT.

The chain combines TRBV7-9 with TRBJ1-1; D perhaps matches TRBD1 (5 bases). CDR1 is SEHNR and CDR2 is FQNEAQ in the germline V gene (reference sequence). The CDR3 spans 13 residues. V was cut by 5 bases and J by 5 bases, with 12 bases left in between. The CDR3 here is CASSLLSGTEAFF. The CDR3 DNA follows: TGTGCCAGCAGCCTCTTGTCAGGGACTGAAGCTTTCTTT.

The CDR3 protein is CASSTDRGDSPLHF. DNA for the CDR3: TGTGCCAGTAGTACCGACAGGGGTGATTCACCCCTCCACTTT. This chain connects TRBV19 to TRBJ1-6, with 8 bases identical to TRBD1. The J segment lost 8 bases and the V segment lost 4 bases, leaving 4 bases of the junction unmatched. The CDR3 extends over 14 amino acids. Per germline, CDR1 LNHDA and CDR2 SQIVND (reference sequence).

This clone was observed once. V gene TRBV6-1 combines with J gene TRBJ1-6; TRBD1 aligns across 9 bases. In germline, CDR1 is MNHNS, CDR2 SASEGT. The CDR3 runs to 14 residues. J was trimmed by 6 bases and V by 6 bases; bases with no gene match: 3. CDR3 coding DNA: TGTGCCAGCAGCCTGACAGGGGGTAATTCACCCCTCCACTTT. Translation: CASSLTGGNSPLHF.

A remark on this clone: The same CDR3 is also encoded by other DNA sequences in this sample. The gene calls are TRBV5-1 and TRBJ2-1, with TRBD2 identical over 7 bases. Unmatched junction bases numbered 1, after V lost 0 bases and J lost 1 base. This CDR3 comprises 15 residues. Germline V gives CDR1 SGHRS, CDR2 YFSETQ. The CDR3 sequence: CASSLVGGSYNEQFF. The CDR3 coding sequence is TGCGCCAGCAGCTTGGTCGGGGGGTCCTACAATGAGCAGTTCTTC.

V usage is TRBV2 and J usage is TRBJ1-3; unclear D gene. Trimming removed 3 bases at V and 0 bases at J, with 9 bases between. There are 15 residues in the CDR3. Per germline, CDR1 SNHLY and CDR2 FYNNEI. Here the CDR3 DNA reads TGTGCCAGCAGTGAGGGTCCTAGCTCTGGAAACACCATATATTTT. Translation gives CASSEGPSSGNTIYF.

The V call is TRBV3-1 (or the pseudogene TRBV3-2), the J call TRBJ1-4; D is unclear. This CDR3 has 15 amino acids. Per germline, CDR1 LGHDT and CDR2 YNNKEL (reference sequence). The V and J ends lost 0 bases and 8 bases respectively, with 13 bases between them. The CDR3 loop is CASSQDANVREKLFF. CDR3 sequence (DNA): TGTGCCAGCAGCCAAGACGCTAATGTGAGGGAAAAACTGTTTTTT.

The J gene is TRBJ1-3, the V gene TRBV19; TRBD1 is a possible D gene (6 bases). The CDR3 covers 17 residues. Germline V gives CDR1 LNHDA, CDR2 SQIVND (reference sequence). V was trimmed by 3 bases and J by 0 bases, leaving 15 bases between them. The CDR3 DNA follows: TGTGCCAGTAGTATTGTAGGGACAACTTACTCTGGAAACACCATATATTTT. Protein: CASSIVGTTYSGNTIYF.

This clone was seen only once. The J gene is TRBJ2-5, the V gene TRBV11-2; unclear D gene. Germline V gives CDR1 SGHAT, CDR2 FQNNGV. The CDR3 has 14 amino acids. Between the trimmed V and J ends, which lost 1 base and 4 bases, there was a span of 10 bases. CDR3 bases: TGTGCCAGCAGCTTAGTCGAGGAACGAGAGACCCAGTACTTC. Its translation: CASSLVEERETQYF.

The chain employs TRBV9 and TRBJ2-2; TRBD1 matches at 8 bases. With V trimmed by 3 bases and J by 1 base, 5 bases remained unmatched. This CDR3 contains 16 residues. Germline-derived CDR1 and CDR2 are SGDLS and YYNGEE. The CDR3 loop reads CASSDGQGWNTGELFF. The CDR3 DNA sequence: TGTGCCAGCAGCGACGGACAGGGTTGGAACACCGGGGAGCTGTTTTTT.

The J gene is TRBJ1-1, the V gene TRBV5-4; 7 bases align to TRBD1. Looked up from germline, CDR1 is SGHNT and CDR2 is YYREEE (reference sequence). The CDR3 loop spans 12 amino acids. V was clipped by 8 bases and J by 5 bases; unmatched bases: 6. CDR3 residues: CASRGPLTEAFF. The CDR3 nucleotides are TGTGCCAGTAGGGGGCCGCTGACTGAAGCTTTCTTT.

The chain joins TRBV5-5 to TRBJ2-2, with TRBD1 matching 7 bases. This CDR3 spans 15 amino acids. Looked up from germline, CDR1 is SGHKS and CDR2 is YYEKEE (reference sequence). Trimming at V came to 4 bases and at J to 3 bases, leaving 6 bases not matched to a gene. CDR3 nucleotide sequence: TGTGCCAGCAGCCGAGGGGGCACCTACACCGGGGAGCTGTTTTTT. Protein product: CASSRGGTYTGELFF.

The chain couples TRBV2 to TRBJ2-3; 10 bases agree with TRBD1. Looked up from germline, CDR1 is SNHLY and CDR2 is FYNNEI. This CDR3 has 14 residues. Losses at the gene ends were 8 bases for V and 0 bases for J; bases not matched to a gene: 2. This CDR3 is CASQDRGSTDTQYF. The CDR3 DNA sequence: TGTGCCAGCCAGGACAGGGGGAGCACAGATACGCAGTATTTT.

For the CDR3, the DNA is TGTGCCAGCAGGCTCGGGGCCAAAAACATTCAGTACTTC. Translated: CASRLGAKNIQYF. This chain joins TRBV6-5 and TRBJ2-4; unclear D gene. Trimming removed 6 bases at V and 1 base at J, with 7 bases between. The CDR3 loop spans 13 amino acids. The germline V gene has CDR1 MNHEY and CDR2 SVGAGI.

The chain couples TRBV27 to TRBJ2-7; 9 bases fit TRBD2. Trimming took 6 bases from V and 2 from J; bases not matched to a gene: 8. The germline CDR1 and CDR2 sequences are MNHEY and SMNVEV (reference sequence). This CDR3 spans 15 amino acids. CDR3 residues: CASSPTASGAYEQYF. DNA for the CDR3: TGTGCCAGCAGCCCGACGGCTAGCGGGGCCTACGAGCAGTACTTC.

This chain joins TRBV7-9 and TRBJ1-1; D may be TRBD1 (5 bases). V lost 5 bases, J lost 1 base, and 14 bases lay in between. The CDR3 has 15 residues. Germline V CDR1 and CDR2: SEHNR, FQNEAQ (reference sequence). CDR3 sequence: CASSRRDARNTEAFF. The CDR3 DNA sequence: TGTGCCAGCAGCCGGCGGGACGCTCGGAACACTGAAGCTTTCTTT. Complete variable domain (other parts from reference TRBV7-9 and TRBJ1-1): DTGVSQNPRHKITKRGQNVTFRCDPISEHNRLYWYRQTLGQGPEFLTYFQNEAQLEKSRLLSDRFSAERPKGSFSTLEIQRTEQGDSAMYLCASSRRDARNTEAFFGQGTRLTVV.

This rearrangement joins TRBV27 to TRBJ2-7; D unclear. The CDR3 runs to 14 residues. Per germline, CDR1 MNHEY and CDR2 SMNVEV (reference sequence). Trimming cost V 5 bases and J 2 bases, with 13 bases left between them. The CDR3 DNA sequence: TGTGCCAGCAGTCCATCCTGGCAGGCCTACGAGCAGTACTTC. It specifies CASSPSWQAYEQYF.

The gene calls are TRBV11-3 and TRBJ2-7; possibly TRBD1 for D (7 bases). Germline V gene sequence: CDR1 SGHNT, CDR2 YENEEA. Deletions cut 6 bases from V and 12 bases from J, with 30 bases between. This CDR3 comprises 16 residues. The CDR3 protein is CASRPGTWGDSPGTYF. Here the CDR3 DNA reads TGTGCCAGCAGGCCTGGGACATGGGGGGACAGTCCCGGAACGTACTTC.

The rearrangement links TRBV3-1 (or the pseudogene TRBV3-2) to TRBJ2-7; D perhaps matches TRBD1 (6 bases). In germline, CDR1 is LGHDT, CDR2 YNNKEL (reference sequence). This CDR3 region has 15 residues. The V end lost 4 bases, the J end lost 0 bases, and 13 bases lay between the germline ends. The CDR3 region has the DNA TGTGCCAGCAGCCCGAACTGGGACACCTCCTACGAGCAGTACTTC. Its protein is CASSPNWDTSYEQYF.

This chain joins TRBV28 and TRBJ1-6, with TRBD1 identical over 7 bases. Germline trimming cut 3 bases from V and 5 bases from J; bases unmatched to any gene: 1. Germline-derived CDR1 and CDR2 are MDHEN and SYDVKM. The CDR3 length is 14 residues. This CDR3 reads CASSFTGDNSPLHF. As DNA, the CDR3 is TGTGCCAGCAGTTTTACAGGGGATAATTCACCCCTCCACTTT. The entire variable domain, with the rest obtained from reference TRBV28 and TRBJ1-6, is as follows: DVKVTQSSRYLVKRTGEKVFLECVQDMDHENMFWYRQDPGLGLRLIYFSYDVKMKEKGDIPEGYSVSREKKERFSLILESASTNQTSMYLCASSFTGDNSPLHFGNGTRLTVT.

The chain couples TRBV5-1 to TRBJ1-3, with D possibly TRBD1 on 5 matching bases. The CDR3 has 16 amino acids. V was cut by 4 bases and J by 0 bases, with 14 bases left in between. Germline V CDR1 and CDR2: SGHRS, YFSETQ. The CDR3 DNA sequence: TGCGCCAGCAGCCCCAGGGTAGCTTTCTCTGGAAACACCATATATTTT. As protein: CASSPRVAFSGNTIYF.

This chain connects TRBV18 to TRBJ2-7; 9 bases line up with TRBD1. Germline-derived CDR1 and CDR2 are KGHSH and LQKENI. V trimming: 4 bases; J trimming: 7 bases; junction bases outside the gene matches: 11. The CDR3 loop spans 15 amino acids. This CDR3 is CASSLRTGEVGEQYF. The CDR3 DNA is TGTGCCAGCTCACTCCGGACAGGGGAGGTGGGTGAGCAGTACTTC.

V is TRBV5-8 and J is TRBJ2-3, with TRBD1 as a possible D gene (6 bases). Trimming took off 4 bases at V and 4 bases at J, with 10 bases between the two ends. The CDR3 sequence is 13 residues long. From germline, CDR1 is SGHTS and CDR2 YDEGEE. CDR3 region: CASSPQGADTQYF. CDR3 nucleotides: TGTGCCAGCAGCCCACAGGGTGCAGATACGCAGTATTTT. The full variable domain, rest sourced from reference TRBV5-8 and TRBJ2-3, is EAGVTQSPTHLIKTRGQQATLRCSPISGHTSVYWYQQALGLGLQFLLWYDEGEERNRGNFPPRFSGRQFPNYSSELNVNALELEDSALYLCASSPQGADTQYFGPGTRLTVL.

In its sample, this clone was seen once. This chain connects TRBV30 to TRBJ2-3, with D tentatively TRBD2 (6 bases). V lost 8 bases and J lost 3, with 9 bases in between. Germline loops: CDR1 GTSNPN, CDR2 SVGIG (reference sequence). The CDR3 consists of 11 residues. CDR3 residues: CAGGLTDTQYF. The CDR3 region has the DNA TGTGCCGGGGGACTGACAGATACGCAGTATTTT.

This sequence joins TRBV16 and TRBJ2-2, with a possible D match to TRBD1 (6 bases). Germline CDR1 is KGHSY and CDR2 is FQNENV. This CDR3 contains 15 residues. The V end was cut by 0 bases, the J end by 3 bases, with 8 bases between. This CDR3 is CASSQSAGDTGELFF. DNA for the CDR3: TGTGCCAGCAGCCAATCGGCAGGGGACACCGGGGAGCTGTTTTTT. Full variable domain (outside the CDR3, taken from reference TRBV16 and TRBJ2-2): GEEVAQTPKHLVRGEGQKAKLYCAPIKGHSYVFWYQQVLKNEFKFLISFQNENVFDETGMPKERFSAKCLPNSPCSLEIQATKLEDSAVYFCASSQSAGDTGELFFGEGSRLTVL.

V and J are TRBV5-1 and TRBJ2-5; 7 nucleotides line up with TRBD1. J was trimmed by 5 bases and V by 7 bases; bases with no gene match: 17. Germline CDR1 SGHRS, CDR2 YFSETQ. The CDR3 consists of 16 residues. In nucleotides, the CDR3 is TGCGCCAGCGGAGGCCTACTGGGGCAGGGGGAGGAGACCCAGTACTTC. The encoded protein is CASGGLLGQGEETQYF.

The chain links TRBV7-3 to TRBJ1-4; the D gene is possibly TRBD1 (5 bases). Deletions cut 5 bases from V and 8 bases from J, with 18 bases between. Germline V CDR1 and CDR2: SGHTA, FQGTGA. This CDR3 has 15 residues. For the CDR3, the DNA is TGTGCCAGCAGCCCAGGGATGCACTCTGGGGAAAAACTGTTTTTT. The encoded protein is CASSPGMHSGEKLFF.

The J gene is TRBJ2-2, the V gene TRBV5-1, with D possibly matching TRBD1 (5 bases). Germline CDR1 is SGHRS and CDR2 is YFSETQ. The CDR3 covers 14 residues. V dropped 4 bases and J dropped 4 bases, with 11 bases sitting between them. CDR3 in DNA: TGCGCCAGCAGCACCTGGACATCCACCGGGGAGCTGTTTTTT. Its translation is CASSTWTSTGELFF.

This rearrangement joins TRBV18 to TRBJ1-3; D gene ambiguous. The CDR3 has 16 amino acids. CDR1 is KGHSH, CDR2 LQKENI, per germline. Trimming shortened V by 6 bases and J by 0 bases, and 15 bases separated the two germline ends. The DNA of the CDR3 is TGTGCCAGCTCTTCGAATACAGTCAGCTCTGGAAACACCATATATTTT. Residues: CASSSNTVSSGNTIYF. Using reference TRBV18 and TRBJ1-3 for the parts outside the CDR3, the full variable domain is NAGVMQNPRHLVRRRGQEARLRCSPMKGHSHVYWYRQLPEEGLKFMVYLQKENIIDESGMPKERFSAEFPKEGPSILRIQQVVRGDSAAYFCASSSNTVSSGNTIYFGEGSWLTVV.

The chain has TRBV5-4 and TRBJ1-3, with a possible D match to TRBD1 (5 bases). CDR1 is SGHNT and CDR2 is YYREEE in the germline V gene (reference sequence). V gave up 9 bases and J gave up 4 bases, with 23 bases separating them. The CDR3 is 16 residues long. The CDR3: CATSTGGRKGGNTIYF. As DNA, the CDR3 is TGTGCCACCTCCACCGGGGGACGTAAGGGAGGAAACACCATATATTTT.